This TCR beta chain derives from a study of blood T cell repertoires in COVID-19. Study-wide background: COVID-19 samples collected from the United States, Italy and Spain covered acute and convalescent phases. The analysed material was cDNA or gDNA that came from T cells, B-cell-depleted T cells, or PBMCs.

Authors' methods: The authors estimated nucleated cell counts from reference gene primer amplification. Clones were sequenced by immunoSEQ multiplex PCR, and TCRdb holds only the in-frame ones, with some missing. For V, J and clone size, that table is used; D and trimming come from the DNA. The profile shows 35,000 to 45,000 clones, around 86% of them singletons. Sequenced sample: peripheral blood. The TCR originated in a human donor in a cohort sampled during active COVID-19.

In nucleotides, the CDR3 is TGTGCCAGCAGTGAAGGGGGACAGATCTACGAGCAGTACTTC. This codes for CASSEGGQIYEQYF. The rearrangement links TRBV6-1 to TRBJ2-7, with 7 bases aligning to TRBD1. This CDR3 region has 14 residues. V shed 1 base and J 3 bases; nucleotides not matched to a gene: 3. Germline V CDR1 and CDR2: MNHNS, SASEGT.